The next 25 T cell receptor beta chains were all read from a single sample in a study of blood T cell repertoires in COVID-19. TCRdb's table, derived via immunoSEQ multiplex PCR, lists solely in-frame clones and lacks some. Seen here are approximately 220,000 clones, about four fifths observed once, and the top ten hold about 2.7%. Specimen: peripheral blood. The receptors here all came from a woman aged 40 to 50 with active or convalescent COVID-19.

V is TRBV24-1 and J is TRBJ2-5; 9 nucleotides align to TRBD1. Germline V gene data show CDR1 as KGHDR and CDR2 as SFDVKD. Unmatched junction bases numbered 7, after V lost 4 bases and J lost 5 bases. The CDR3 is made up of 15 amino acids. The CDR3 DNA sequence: TGTGCCACCAGTGAGCCTTTTACAGGGGGCGAGACCCAGTACTTC. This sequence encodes CATSEPFTGGETQYF.

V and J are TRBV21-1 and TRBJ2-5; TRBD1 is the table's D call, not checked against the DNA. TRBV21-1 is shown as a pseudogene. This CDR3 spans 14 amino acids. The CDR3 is CASSRAGEQETQYF. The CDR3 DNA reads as TGTGCCAGCAGCAGGGCAGGGGAACAAGAGACCCAGTACTTC.

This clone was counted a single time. The CDR3 is CASSPGLAGPYEQYF. The DNA for the CDR3 is TGTGCCAGCAGTCCTGGACTAGCGGGACCCTACGAGCAGTACTTC. V usage is TRBV6-5 and J usage is TRBJ2-7; 12 nucleotides agree with TRBD2. The V gene end was trimmed by 5 bases and the J gene end by 2 bases; junction bases not matched to a gene: 4. This CDR3 has 15 residues. Germline CDR1 reads MNHEY; CDR2 reads SVGAGI.

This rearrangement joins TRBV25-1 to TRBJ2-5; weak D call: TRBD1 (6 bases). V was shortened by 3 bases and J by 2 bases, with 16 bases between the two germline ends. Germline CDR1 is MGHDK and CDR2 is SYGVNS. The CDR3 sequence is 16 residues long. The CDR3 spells CASSDPLRQEQETQYF. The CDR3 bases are TGTGCCAGCAGTGATCCCTTAAGACAGGAACAAGAGACCCAGTACTTC. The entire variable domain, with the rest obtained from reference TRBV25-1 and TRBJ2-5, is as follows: EADIYQTPRYLVIGTGKKITLECSQTMGHDKMYWYQQDPGMELHLIHYSYGVNSTEKGDLSSESTVSRIRTEHFPLTLESARPSHTSQYLCASSDPLRQEQETQYFGPGTRLLVL.

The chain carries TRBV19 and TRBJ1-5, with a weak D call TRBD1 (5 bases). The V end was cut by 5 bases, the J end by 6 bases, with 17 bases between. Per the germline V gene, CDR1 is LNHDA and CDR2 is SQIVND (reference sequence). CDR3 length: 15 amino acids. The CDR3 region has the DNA TGTGCCAGTAGTCTACCGGCAGGGTTCGGTCAGCCCCAGCATTTT. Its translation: CASSLPAGFGQPQHF.

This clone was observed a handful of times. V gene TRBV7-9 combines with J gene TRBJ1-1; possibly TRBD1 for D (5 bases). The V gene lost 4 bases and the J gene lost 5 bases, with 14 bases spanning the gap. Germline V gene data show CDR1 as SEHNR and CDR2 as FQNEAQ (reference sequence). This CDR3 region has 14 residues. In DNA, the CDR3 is TGTGCCAGCAGCTGGGGCAGAACAGGAACTGAAGCTTTCTTT. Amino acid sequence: CASSWGRTGTEAFF.

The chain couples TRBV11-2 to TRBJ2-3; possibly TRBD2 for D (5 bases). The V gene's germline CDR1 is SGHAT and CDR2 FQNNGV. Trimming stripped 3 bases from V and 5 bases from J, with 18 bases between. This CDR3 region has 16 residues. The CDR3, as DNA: TGTGCCAGCAGCTTCTCTACCCGGACTCGGATAGATACGCAGTATTTT. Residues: CASSFSTRTRIDTQYF.

CDR3 nucleotides: TGTGCCAGCAGCTTAACAGGGAATGGCTACACCTTC. Residues: CASSLTGNGYTF. This chain connects TRBV7-6 to TRBJ1-2; D may be TRBD1 (6 bases). Germline values: CDR1 SGHVS, CDR2 FNYEAQ. V lost 2 bases, J lost 6 bases, and 7 bases lay in between. The CDR3 is made up of 12 amino acids.

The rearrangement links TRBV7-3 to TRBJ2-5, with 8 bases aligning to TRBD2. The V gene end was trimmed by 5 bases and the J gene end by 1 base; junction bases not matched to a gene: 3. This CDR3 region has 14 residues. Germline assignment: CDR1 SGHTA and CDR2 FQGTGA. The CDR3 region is CASSPGGGQETQYF. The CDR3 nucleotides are TGTGCCAGCAGCCCCGGGGGGGGCCAAGAGACCCAGTACTTC.

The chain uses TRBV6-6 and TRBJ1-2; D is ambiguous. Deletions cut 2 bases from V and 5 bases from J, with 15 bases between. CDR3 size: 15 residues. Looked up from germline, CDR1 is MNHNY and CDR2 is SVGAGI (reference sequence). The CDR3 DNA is TGTGCCAGCAGTTACACCATTTCCTTACAATATGGCTACACCTTC. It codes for CASSYTISLQYGYTF.

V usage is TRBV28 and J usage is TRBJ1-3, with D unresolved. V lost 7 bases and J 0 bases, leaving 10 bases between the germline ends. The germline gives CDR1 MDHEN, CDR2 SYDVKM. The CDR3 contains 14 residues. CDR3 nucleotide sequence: TGTGCCAGCACCGGGTCTAGCTCTGGAAACACCATATATTTT. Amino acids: CASTGSSSGNTIYF.

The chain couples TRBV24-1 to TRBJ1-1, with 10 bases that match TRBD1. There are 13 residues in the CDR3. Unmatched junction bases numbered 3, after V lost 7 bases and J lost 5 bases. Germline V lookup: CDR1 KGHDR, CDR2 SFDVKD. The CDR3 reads CATSGQGGTEAFF. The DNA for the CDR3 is TGTGCCACCAGCGGACAGGGGGGGACTGAAGCTTTCTTT.

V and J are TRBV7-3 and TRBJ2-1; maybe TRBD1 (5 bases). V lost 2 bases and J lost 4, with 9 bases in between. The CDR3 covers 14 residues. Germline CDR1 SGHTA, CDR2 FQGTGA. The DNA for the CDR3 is TGTGCCAGCAGCTTATCGACAGATTACAATGAGCAGTTCTTC. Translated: CASSLSTDYNEQFF.

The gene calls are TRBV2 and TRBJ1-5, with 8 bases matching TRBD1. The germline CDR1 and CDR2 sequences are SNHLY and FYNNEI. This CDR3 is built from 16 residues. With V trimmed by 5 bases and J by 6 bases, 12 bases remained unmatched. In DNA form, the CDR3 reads TGTGCCAGCAGTTTGGGACAGGTGGTTAGGGGTCAGCCCCAGCATTTT. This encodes CASSLGQVVRGQPQHF.

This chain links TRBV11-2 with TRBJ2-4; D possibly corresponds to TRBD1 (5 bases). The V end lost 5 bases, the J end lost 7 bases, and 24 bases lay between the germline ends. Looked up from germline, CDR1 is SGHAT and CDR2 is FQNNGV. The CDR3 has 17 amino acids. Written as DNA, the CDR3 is TGTGCCAGCAGCCCCGTAGGAGCAGGGATGACCGACAACATTCAGTACTTC. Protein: CASSPVGAGMTDNIQYF.

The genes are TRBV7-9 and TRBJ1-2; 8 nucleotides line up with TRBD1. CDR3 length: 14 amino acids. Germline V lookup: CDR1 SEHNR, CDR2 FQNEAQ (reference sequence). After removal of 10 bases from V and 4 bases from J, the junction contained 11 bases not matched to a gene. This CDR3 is CANRRGRGLYGYTF. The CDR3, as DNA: TGTGCCAACAGGCGGGGCAGGGGGCTCTATGGCTACACCTTC.

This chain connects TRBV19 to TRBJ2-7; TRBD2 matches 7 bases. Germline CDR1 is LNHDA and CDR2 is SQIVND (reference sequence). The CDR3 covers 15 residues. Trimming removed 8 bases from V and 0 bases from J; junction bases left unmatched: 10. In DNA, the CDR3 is TGTGCCAGTGCACGGGAGGCACTGAGCTCCTACGAGCAGTACTTC. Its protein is CASAREALSSYEQYF. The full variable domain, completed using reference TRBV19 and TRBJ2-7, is DGGITQSPKYLFRKEGQNVTLSCEQNLNHDAMYWYRQDPGQGLRLIYYSQIVNDFQKGDIAEGYSVSREKKESFPLTVTSAQKNPTAFYLCASAREALSSYEQYFGPGTRLTVT.

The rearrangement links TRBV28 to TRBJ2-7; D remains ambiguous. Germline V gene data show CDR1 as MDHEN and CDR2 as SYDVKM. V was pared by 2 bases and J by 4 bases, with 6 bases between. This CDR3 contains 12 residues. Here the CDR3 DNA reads TGTGCCAGCAGTTTACTAAATTACGAGCAGTACTTC. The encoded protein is CASSLLNYEQYF.

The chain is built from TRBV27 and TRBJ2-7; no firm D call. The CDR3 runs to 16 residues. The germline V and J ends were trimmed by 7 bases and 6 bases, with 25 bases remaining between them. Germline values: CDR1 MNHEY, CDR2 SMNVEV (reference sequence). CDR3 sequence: CASTSLGENYPSEQYF. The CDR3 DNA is TGTGCCAGCACTTCTTTAGGTGAGAATTACCCTAGCGAGCAGTACTTC.

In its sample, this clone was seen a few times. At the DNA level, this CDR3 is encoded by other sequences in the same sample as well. CDR3 sequence reads: CATSDFGTGGETQYF. CDR3 DNA sequence: TGTGCCACCAGTGATTTCGGGACAGGGGGGGAGACCCAGTACTTC. This chain joins TRBV24-1 and TRBJ2-5; 11 bases map to TRBD1. CDR1 is KGHDR and CDR2 is SFDVKD in the germline V gene. This CDR3 contains 15 residues. Trimming cost V 1 base and J 5 bases; bases outside gene matches: 2.

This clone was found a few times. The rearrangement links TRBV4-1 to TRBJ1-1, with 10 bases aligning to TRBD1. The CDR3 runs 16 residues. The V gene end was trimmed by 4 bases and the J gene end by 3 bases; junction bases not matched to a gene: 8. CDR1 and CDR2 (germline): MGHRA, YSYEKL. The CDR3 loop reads CASSPGQGEWDTEAFF. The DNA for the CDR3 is TGCGCCAGCAGCCCAGGACAGGGGGAATGGGACACTGAAGCTTTCTTT.

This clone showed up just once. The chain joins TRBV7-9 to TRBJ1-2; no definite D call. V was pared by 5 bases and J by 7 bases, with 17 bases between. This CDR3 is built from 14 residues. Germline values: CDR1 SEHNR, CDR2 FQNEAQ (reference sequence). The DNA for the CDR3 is TGTGCCAGCAGCCTGGACTCCAGATGGGGTGGCTACACCTTC. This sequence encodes CASSLDSRWGGYTF.

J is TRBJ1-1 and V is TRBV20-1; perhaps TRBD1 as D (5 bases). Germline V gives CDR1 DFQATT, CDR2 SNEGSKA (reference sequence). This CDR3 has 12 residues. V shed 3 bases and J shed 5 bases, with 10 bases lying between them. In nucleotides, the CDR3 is TGCAGTGCTAGTCAGGGCGAAACTGAAGCTTTCTTT. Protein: CSASQGETEAFF.

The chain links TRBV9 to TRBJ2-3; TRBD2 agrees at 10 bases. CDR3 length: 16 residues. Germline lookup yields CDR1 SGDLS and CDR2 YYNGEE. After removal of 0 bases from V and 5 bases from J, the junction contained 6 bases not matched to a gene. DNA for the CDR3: TGTGCCAGCAGCGTAGTGGGCCTAGCGGGAGTAGATACGCAGTATTTT. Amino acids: CASSVVGLAGVDTQYF. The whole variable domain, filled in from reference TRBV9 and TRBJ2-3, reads DSGVTQTPKHLITATGQRVTLRCSPRSGDLSVYWYQQSLDQGLQFLIQYYNGEERAKGNILERFSAQQFPDLHSELNLSSLELGDSALYFCASSVVGLAGVDTQYFGPGTRLTVL.

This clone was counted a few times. The CDR3: CASSQTGTYTGELFF. CDR3 DNA sequence: TGTGCCAGCAGCCAAACCGGGACATACACCGGGGAGCTGTTTTTT. This chain links TRBV4-2 with TRBJ2-2, with TRBD1 as a possible D gene (6 bases). Trimming shortened V by 2 bases and J by 3 bases, and 10 bases separated the two germline ends. This CDR3 region has 15 residues. CDR1 and CDR2 from the germline V gene are LGHNA and YNFKEQ.